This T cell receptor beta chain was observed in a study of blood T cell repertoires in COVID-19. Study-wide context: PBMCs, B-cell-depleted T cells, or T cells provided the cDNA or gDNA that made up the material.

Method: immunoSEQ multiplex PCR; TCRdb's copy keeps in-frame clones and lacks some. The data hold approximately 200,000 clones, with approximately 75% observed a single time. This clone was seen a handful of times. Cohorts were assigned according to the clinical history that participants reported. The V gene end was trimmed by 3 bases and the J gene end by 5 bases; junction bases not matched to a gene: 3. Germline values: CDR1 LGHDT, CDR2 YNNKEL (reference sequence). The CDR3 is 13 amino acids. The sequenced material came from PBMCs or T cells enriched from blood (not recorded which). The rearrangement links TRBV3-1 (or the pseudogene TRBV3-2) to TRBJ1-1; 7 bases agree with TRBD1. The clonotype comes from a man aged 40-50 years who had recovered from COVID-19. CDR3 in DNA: TGTGCCAGCAGCCATGCAGGGGGAACTGAAGCTTTCTTT. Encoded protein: CASSHAGGTEAFF.